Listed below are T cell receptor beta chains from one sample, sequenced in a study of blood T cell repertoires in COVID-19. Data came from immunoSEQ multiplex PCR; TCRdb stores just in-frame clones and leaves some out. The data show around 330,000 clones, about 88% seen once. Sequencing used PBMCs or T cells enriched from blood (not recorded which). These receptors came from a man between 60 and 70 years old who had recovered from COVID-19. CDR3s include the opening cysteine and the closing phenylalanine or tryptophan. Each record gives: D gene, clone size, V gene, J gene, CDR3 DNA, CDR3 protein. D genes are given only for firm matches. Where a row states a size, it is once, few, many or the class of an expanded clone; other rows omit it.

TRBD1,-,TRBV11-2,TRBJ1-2,TGTGCCAGCAGCTTCACAGGGGTGCGAGGCTACACCTTC,CASSFTGVRGYTF
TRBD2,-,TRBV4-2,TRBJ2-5,TGTGCCAGCAGCCTCGTAGCGGGGGGTTCCTCAGGGGACCAGTACTTC,CASSLVAGGSSGDQYF
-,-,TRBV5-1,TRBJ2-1,TGCGCCAGCAACCCCACCACGGGGGAGTACAATGAGCAGTTCTTC,CASNPTTGEYNEQFF
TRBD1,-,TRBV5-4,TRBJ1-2,TGTGCCAGCAGCTTCCGAGGACAGGGGGCTTATGGCTACACCTTC,CASSFRGQGAYGYTF
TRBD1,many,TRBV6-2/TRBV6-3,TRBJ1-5,TGTGCCAGCAGTAAACGACAGGGGTGGGATCAGCCCCAGCATTTT,CASSKRQGWDQPQHF
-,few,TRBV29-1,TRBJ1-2,TGCAGCGTTGAGGGAAGGGGTATTAACTATGGCTACACCTTC,CSVEGRGINYGYTF
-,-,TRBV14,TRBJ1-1,TGTGCCAGCAGCCAACAGGGGTGGAGTACTGAAGCTTTCTTT,CASSQQGWSTEAFF
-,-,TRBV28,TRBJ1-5,TGTGCCAGCAGTTCCTCAGGACAGCTTCAGCCCCAGCATTTT,CASSSSGQLQPQHF
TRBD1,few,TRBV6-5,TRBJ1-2,TGTGCCAGCAGGACAGGACAGGCCTCAGGGGGTGGCTACACCTTC,CASRTGQASGGGYTF
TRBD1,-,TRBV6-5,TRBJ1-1,TGTGCCAGCACCTGGACAGGGTCGAACACTGAAGCTTTCTTT,CASTWTGSNTEAFF
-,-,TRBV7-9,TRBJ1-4,TGTGCCAGCAGCTATAGAACTAGGTTCACGGATGAAAAACTGTTTTTT,CASSYRTRFTDEKLFF
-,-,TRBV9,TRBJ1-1,TGTGCCAGCAGCGTAGGTTCCCCTACTGAAGCTTTCTTT,CASSVGSPTEAFF
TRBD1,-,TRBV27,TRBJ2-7,TGTGCCAGCAGTTTTGGGACAGCCGGCGACGAGCAGTACTTC,CASSFGTAGDEQYF
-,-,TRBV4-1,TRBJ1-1,TGCGCCAGCAGCCAAGTGGGCAGGCAGAACACTGAAGCTTTCTTT,CASSQVGRQNTEAFF
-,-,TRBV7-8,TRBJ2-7,TGTGCCAGCAGCCCCACTCCCTACGAGCAGTACTTC,CASSPTPYEQYF
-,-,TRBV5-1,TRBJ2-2,TGCGCCAGCAGCCGGGCAGGGGTCACCGGGGAGCTGTTTTTT,CASSRAGVTGELFF
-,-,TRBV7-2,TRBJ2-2,TGTGCCAGCAGCTTAGCGGGCACCGGGAACACCGGGGAGCTGTTTTTT,CASSLAGTGNTGELFF
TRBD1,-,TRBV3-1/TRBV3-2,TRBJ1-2,TGTGCCAGCAGCCAAGCTACAGGGGGCATCGGCTACACCTTC,CASSQATGGIGYTF
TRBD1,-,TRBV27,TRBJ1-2,TGTGCCAGCAGTTTCGGGGGCAGGGGGGATAGCTACACCTTC,CASSFGGRGDSYTF
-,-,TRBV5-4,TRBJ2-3,TGTGCCAGCAGCTTGGTTTTTCCGTCTTCTAGCACAGATACGCAGTATTTT,CASSLVFPSSSTDTQYF
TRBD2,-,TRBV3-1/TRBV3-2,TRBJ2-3,TGTGCCAGCAGCCAGGTGGGCGGGAGTGGTGATACGCAGTATTTT,CASSQVGGSGDTQYF
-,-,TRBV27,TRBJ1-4,TGTGCCAGCAGTATCACCTGGACAGATGAAAAACTGTTTTTT,CASSITWTDEKLFF
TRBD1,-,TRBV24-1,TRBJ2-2,TGTGCCACCCGCAAGGGGGGACAGGGGACGAACACCGGGGAGCTGTTTTTT,CATRKGGQGTNTGELFF
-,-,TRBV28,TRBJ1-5,TGTGCCAGCAGGGGTGGACAGTACAATCAGCCCCAGCATTTT,CASRGGQYNQPQHF
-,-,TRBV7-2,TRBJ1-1,TGTGCCAGCTCCCCCATGCAGGGAGGCACTGAAGCTTTCTTT,CASSPMQGGTEAFF
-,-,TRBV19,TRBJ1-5,TGTGCCAGTAGTCCGAATAGGCCAGCGAGCAATCAGCCCCAGCATTTT,CASSPNRPASNQPQHF
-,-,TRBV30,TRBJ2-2,TGTGCCTGGGGTTGGGAGGTAAACACCGGGGAGCTGTTTTTT,CAWGWEVNTGELFF
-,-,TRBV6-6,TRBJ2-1,TGTGCCAGCAGTCTGTCCCGTGGGGTCGGACAATACAATGAGCAGTTCTTC,CASSLSRGVGQYNEQFF
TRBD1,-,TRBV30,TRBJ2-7,TGTGCCTGGAGTCCCGGACAGGGGACCTACGAGCAGTACTTC,CAWSPGQGTYEQYF
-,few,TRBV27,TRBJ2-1,TGTGCCAGCAAGTCAGGAGGCTCCTACAATGAGCAGTTCTTC,CASKSGGSYNEQFF
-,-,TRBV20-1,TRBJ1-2,TGCAGTGCTAGTGTGCAGGGATCGAACTATGGCTACACCTTC,CSASVQGSNYGYTF
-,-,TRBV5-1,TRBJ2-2,TGCGCCAGCAGCGGGGAGAACGGGGAGCTGTTTTTT,CASSGENGELFF
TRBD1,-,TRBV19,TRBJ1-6,TGTGCCACGAGGGACAGTGGAAGCTCCTATAATTCACCCCTCCACTTT,CATRDSGSSYNSPLHF
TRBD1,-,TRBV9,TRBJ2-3,TGTGCCAGCAGCGTTCTAGCAGGGGGCGCGTCTGATACGCAGTATTTT,CASSVLAGGASDTQYF
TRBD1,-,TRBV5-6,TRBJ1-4,TGTGCCAGCGGACAGGGATGGCAGGCTAATGAAAAACTGTTTTTT,CASGQGWQANEKLFF
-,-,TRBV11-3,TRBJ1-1,TGTGCCAGCAGCCCGAGTAGGGGGATAGGCACTGAAGCTTTCTTT,CASSPSRGIGTEAFF
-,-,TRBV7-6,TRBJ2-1,TGTGCCAGCAGCTTAGTTTTGGGCAGTGCGAGCGGAAAGGTTAATGAGCAGTTCTTC,CASSLVLGSASGKVNEQFF
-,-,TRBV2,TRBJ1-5,TGTGCCAGCAGCGAGGGACGGGAGCAGCCCCAGCATTTT,CASSEGREQPQHF
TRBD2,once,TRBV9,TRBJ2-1,TGTGCCAGCAGCGGGAGTAGCGGGGCAACGAATGAGCAGTTCTTC,CASSGSSGATNEQFF
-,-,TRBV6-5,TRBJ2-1,TGTGCCAGCAGTTACTTGTCTAGGGGTTCCTACAATGAGCAGTTCTTC,CASSYLSRGSYNEQFF
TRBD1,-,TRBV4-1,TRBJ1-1,TGCGCCAGCAGAATTGGGACAGGGAGGGGGATGAACACTGAAGCTTTCTTT,CASRIGTGRGMNTEAFF
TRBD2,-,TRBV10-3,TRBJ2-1,TGTGCCATCAGCGGGTCGCCGGGGACTACCTACAATGAGCAGTTCTTC,CAISGSPGTTYNEQFF
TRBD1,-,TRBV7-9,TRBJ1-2,TGTGCCAGCAGCTTTCTGTCAGGGGGCTCAAACTATGGCTACACCTTC,CASSFLSGGSNYGYTF
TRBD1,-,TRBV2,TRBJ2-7,TGTGCCAGCGAGACAGGGCTCTACGAGCAGTACTTC,CASETGLYEQYF
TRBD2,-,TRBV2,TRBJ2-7,TGTGCCAGCAGTGGACCCCCGGGGACAGGGTTAGTAAGTGGGACTAGCGGCTACGAGCAGTACTTC,CASSGPPGTGLVSGTSGYEQYF
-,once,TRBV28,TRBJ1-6,TGTGCCAGCGGGCTGGGGCTAGGGACTAATAATTCACCCCTCCACTTT,CASGLGLGTNNSPLHF
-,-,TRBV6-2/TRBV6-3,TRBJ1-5,TGTGCCAGCAGTTACGGCAGGGCGGGCAATCAGCCCCAGCATTTT,CASSYGRAGNQPQHF
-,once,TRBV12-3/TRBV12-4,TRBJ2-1,TGTGCCAGCATGGCCCAATCCTACAATGAGCAGTTCTTC,CASMAQSYNEQFF